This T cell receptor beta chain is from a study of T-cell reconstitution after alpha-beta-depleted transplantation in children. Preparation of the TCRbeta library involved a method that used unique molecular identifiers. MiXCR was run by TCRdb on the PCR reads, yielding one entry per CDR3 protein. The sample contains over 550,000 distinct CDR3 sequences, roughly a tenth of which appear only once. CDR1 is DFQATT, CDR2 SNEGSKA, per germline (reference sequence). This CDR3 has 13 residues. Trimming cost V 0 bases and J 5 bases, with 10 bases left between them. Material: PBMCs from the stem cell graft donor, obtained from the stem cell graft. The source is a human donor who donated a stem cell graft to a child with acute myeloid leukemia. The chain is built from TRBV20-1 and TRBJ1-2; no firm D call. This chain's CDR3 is CSARDQTLYGYTF. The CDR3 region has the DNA TGCAGTGCTAGAGACCAGACCTTATATGGCTACACCTTC.